The 3 T cell receptor beta chains given below trace back to one sample, sequenced in a study of T cell repertoires in cytomegalovirus infection. TCRdb independently ran MiXCR on the reads; one entry per CDR3 protein. This table has some 600,000 distinct CDR3 sequences, roughly 24% appearing once. Sequences were obtained from CD8+ T cells from PBMCs. The receptors stem from a human donor in good health (CMV status not recorded). Some clones in this sample may be carry-over from other donors' samples.

This clonotype was recorded a few times. The DNA is left out, because the CDR3 cannot be placed on it with certainty; the CDR3 is given as TCRdb lists it. The chain couples TRBV7-9 to TRBJ2-7; no DNA check was done on the table's D call, TRBD1. From its first to its last residue, the CDR3 has 16 amino acids. Germline V lookup: CDR1 SEHNR, CDR2 FQNEAQ (reference sequence). CDR3 sequence: CASSLHLRTENYEQYF.

As to this clonotype: This could be a read error, since a much larger clone is one nucleotide away. The chain carries TRBV12-3 or TRBV12-4 and TRBJ2-1; D is unresolved. The CDR3 totals 14 residues. The chain's CDR3 is CASTQPGMINVQFF. CDR3 bases: TGTGCCAGCACCCAACCTGGGATGATCAATGTGCAGTTCTTC.

The chain links TRBV14 to TRBJ2-1; 7 nucleotides match TRBD1. Germline V gene data show CDR1 as SGHDN and CDR2 as FVKESK. CDR3 size: 16 residues. The junction had 13 bases not matched to a gene; V was cut back by 3 bases and J by 8 bases. CDR3 in amino acids: CASSQKTGYLVHEQFF. DNA for the CDR3: TGTGCCAGCAGCCAGAAGACAGGGTATCTGGTCCATGAGCAGTTCTTC.